Below are 32 T cell receptor beta chains sequenced from a single sample in a study of blood T cell repertoires in COVID-19. TCRdb keeps only in-frame clones here, not all; method: immunoSEQ multiplex PCR. The table includes about 91,000 clones, 88% detected once. Sequencing used peripheral blood. These receptors were obtained from a woman older than 75 with active COVID-19.

The J gene is TRBJ1-5, the V gene TRBV6-1, with unresolved D. Germline lookup yields CDR1 MNHNS and CDR2 SASEGT. Deletions cut 3 bases from V and 6 bases from J, with 12 bases between. This CDR3 is built from 14 residues. The CDR3 reads CASSERPVFQPQHF. The CDR3 bases are TGTGCCAGCAGTGAGAGGCCTGTGTTTCAGCCCCAGCATTTT.

This chain links TRBV9 with TRBJ2-6, with D possibly matching TRBD1 (6 bases). This CDR3 comprises 15 residues. V lost 4 bases and J 2 bases, leaving 10 bases between the germline ends. The germline gives CDR1 SGDLS, CDR2 YYNGEE. In DNA, the CDR3 is TGTGCCAGCAGCCCAGAGGGGGCTGGGGCCAACGTCCTGACTTTC. It yields the protein CASSPEGAGANVLTF.

The rearrangement joins TRBV7-2 to TRBJ2-5, with D hard to call. Per the germline V gene, CDR1 is SGHTA and CDR2 is FQGNSA. The ends were cut back, 1 base at V and 5 bases at J, with 8 bases in the middle. This CDR3 region has 13 residues. The CDR3 reads CASSLDPRETQYF. For the CDR3, the DNA is TGTGCCAGCAGCTTAGACCCGCGCGAGACCCAGTACTTC.

J is TRBJ2-1 and V is TRBV9, with D uncertain. Trimming took 0 bases from V and 2 from J, leaving 9 bases between them. Germline CDR1 and CDR2: SGDLS and YYNGEE. The CDR3 extends over 15 amino acids. This CDR3 is CASSVAAVAYNEQFF. The CDR3 DNA reads TGTGCCAGCAGCGTAGCTGCGGTCGCCTACAATGAGCAGTTCTTC.

The chain employs TRBV27 and TRBJ2-7, with 7 bases that match TRBD1. This CDR3 has 12 residues. Germline V gene lookup returns CDR1 MNHEY and CDR2 SMNVEV (reference sequence). V lost 5 bases to trimming and J lost 13 bases; unmatched junction nucleotides: 11. DNA of the CDR3: TGTGCCAGCAGTCCGAACCGGGACAGTCTTTACTTC. Translating gives CASSPNRDSLYF.

CDR3 region: CASSGRTGNTGELFF. The DNA of the CDR3 is TGTGCCAGCAGTGGGAGGACAGGGAACACCGGGGAGCTGTTTTTT. This chain connects TRBV25-1 to TRBJ2-2, with 7 bases matching TRBD1. There are 15 residues in the CDR3. V shed 4 bases and J 1 base; nucleotides not matched to a gene: 3. The germline V gene encodes CDR1 MGHDK and CDR2 SYGVNS.

This clone was counted many times. This chain connects TRBV28 to TRBJ2-7; 12 bases align to TRBD1. The CDR3 covers 14 residues. V was clipped by 10 bases and J by 9 bases; unmatched bases: 13. CDR1 and CDR2 (germline): MDHEN, SYDVKM. CDR3 coding DNA: TGTGCCATCACAGCGGGACAGGGGGCTCTTGGGCAGTACTTC. Its translation: CAITAGQGALGQYF.

The chain couples TRBV19 to TRBJ2-3, with TRBD2 matching over 11 bases. Losses at the gene ends were 8 bases for V and 3 bases for J; bases not matched to a gene: 7. The CDR3 extends over 15 amino acids. In germline, CDR1 is LNHDA, CDR2 SQIVND (reference sequence). CDR3 sequence reads: CASGQLAGVTDTQYF. The CDR3, as DNA: TGTGCCAGTGGGCAACTAGCGGGAGTAACAGATACGCAGTATTTT.

The chain employs TRBV24-1 and TRBJ2-1; 9 bases line up with TRBD2. The germline V gene has CDR1 KGHDR and CDR2 SFDVKD. CDR3 length: 15 amino acids. The J segment lost 10 bases and the V segment lost 4 bases, leaving 10 bases of the junction unmatched. CDR3 DNA: TGTGCCACCAGTGAACCTGGGACTAGCCCCTCAGAGCAGTTCTTC. Its protein product is CATSEPGTSPSEQFF.

The chain recombines TRBV6-6 with TRBJ2-7, with 8 bases identical to TRBD1. Germline-derived CDR1 and CDR2 are MNHNY and SVGAGI (reference sequence). This CDR3 comprises 13 residues. J lost 3 bases, V lost 2 bases, and 0 bases had no gene match. The DNA for the CDR3 is TGTGCCAGCAGTTACGACAGGGGCTACGAGCAGTACTTC. It yields the protein CASSYDRGYEQYF.

The genes are TRBV15 and TRBJ2-7; 8 nucleotides align to TRBD2. The CDR3 length is 17 residues. V was pared by 0 bases and J by 0 bases, with 7 bases of the junction left unmatched. Germline CDR1 reads LNHNV; CDR2 reads YYDKDF (reference sequence). CDR3 region: CATSRDNGRGSSYEQYF. DNA for the CDR3: TGTGCCACCAGCAGAGATAACGGGAGGGGGAGCTCCTACGAGCAGTACTTC.

V is TRBV7-2 and J is TRBJ1-2; TRBD1 matches 11 bases. The junction had 3 bases not matched to a gene; V was cut back by 2 bases and J by 7 bases. The CDR3 is 14 amino acids. Germline loops: CDR1 SGHTA, CDR2 FQGNSA. This CDR3 reads CASSLPGQGVGYTF. The CDR3, as DNA: TGTGCCAGCAGCTTACCGGGACAGGGGGTTGGCTACACCTTC. Looking up the rest from reference TRBV7-2 and TRBJ1-2 gives the full variable domain: GAGVSQSPSNKVTEKGKDVELRCDPISGHTALYWYRQSLGQGLEFLIYFQGNSAPDKSGLPSDRFSAERTGGSVSTLTIQRTQQEDSAVYLCASSLPGQGVGYTFGSGTRLTVV.

The chain has TRBV19 and TRBJ1-1; 9 positions match TRBD1. The CDR3 contains 15 residues. Trimming took 5 bases from V and 3 from J; bases not matched to a gene: 7. Germline-derived CDR1 and CDR2 are LNHDA and SQIVND (reference sequence). CDR3 bases: TGTGCCAGTAGTGACCGGGACAGGGCGCACACTGAAGCTTTCTTT. Translating gives CASSDRDRAHTEAFF.

V usage is TRBV6-5 and J usage is TRBJ1-1; D is uncertain. V was cut by 10 bases and J by 3 bases, with 18 bases left in between. CDR1 MNHEY and CDR2 SVGAGI come from the germline V gene. The CDR3 is made up of 14 amino acids. CDR3 sequence: CATRLGLEHTEAFF. In nucleotides, the CDR3 is TGTGCCACTAGACTAGGGTTAGAACACACTGAAGCTTTCTTT.

The chain links TRBV27 to TRBJ2-3, with D uncertain. Germline V gene data show CDR1 as MNHEY and CDR2 as SMNVEV (reference sequence). This CDR3 has 13 amino acids. Trimming pared 10 bases from V and 4 bases from J, leaving 15 bases between. CDR3 DNA sequence: TGTGCCATCAGCCGGGTCCTATCAGATACGCAGTATTTT. It encodes CAISRVLSDTQYF.

The J gene is TRBJ1-6, the V gene TRBV19; D not resolved. Trimming cost V 3 bases and J 11 bases, with 14 bases left between them. In germline, CDR1 is LNHDA, CDR2 SQIVND (reference sequence). The length of the CDR3 is 14 residues. CDR3 sequence: CASSIAVSGPPLHF. As DNA, the CDR3 is TGTGCCAGTAGTATCGCGGTCAGCGGACCACCCCTCCACTTT.

V is TRBV12-1 and J is TRBJ1-1; TRBD1, the D gene given by the table, was not confirmed from the DNA. TRBV12-1 constitutes a pseudogene. The CDR3 has 23 amino acids. CDR3 DNA sequence: TGTGCCAGCAGCTCACGAATTTTGCCCCGACCCCCTACCTTTGAGGGGGCGAACACTGAAGCTTTCTTT. This gives the protein CASSSRILPRPPTFEGANTEAFF.

This clone was counted between two and nine times. The V and J genes are TRBV7-2 and TRBJ2-5, with TRBD1 identical over 10 bases. The CDR3 runs to 16 residues. Germline V gene lookup returns CDR1 SGHTA and CDR2 FQGNSA. The trim removed 5 bases at V and 5 bases at J, leaving 11 bases unmatched. The CDR3 coding sequence is TGTGCCAGCAGCACTTCCGGGACAGGGGTTATTGAGACCCAGTACTTC. Its protein is CASSTSGTGVIETQYF.

This sequence joins TRBV28 and TRBJ2-1; TRBD2 aligns across 9 bases. The V gene's germline CDR1 is MDHEN and CDR2 SYDVKM. V shed 6 bases and J 3 bases; nucleotides not matched to a gene: 0. The CDR3 runs 13 residues. CDR3 loop: CASRTSGYNEQFF. The CDR3 bases are TGTGCCAGCAGGACTAGCGGCTACAATGAGCAGTTCTTC.

The genes are TRBV6-2 or TRBV6-3 and TRBJ1-6; TRBD1 matches at 9 bases. Germline values: CDR1 MNHEY, CDR2 SVGEGT. V was pared by 1 base and J by 10 bases, with 2 bases of the junction left unmatched. The length of the CDR3 is 14 residues. The CDR3 region has the DNA TGTGCCAGCAGTTACTGGACAGGGGACTCACCCCTCCACTTT. It specifies CASSYWTGDSPLHF.

The rearrangement links TRBV7-9 to TRBJ2-3, with 8 bases matching TRBD1. This CDR3 contains 14 residues. CDR1 SEHNR and CDR2 FQNEAQ come from the germline V gene (reference sequence). J was trimmed by 7 bases and V by 3 bases; bases with no gene match: 6. In DNA, the CDR3 is TGTGCCAGCAGCTTCGGACAGGGATCAAATACGCAGTATTTT. Amino acid sequence: CASSFGQGSNTQYF.

The CDR3 region has the DNA TGTGCCACCAGCAGAGAGGGCACCTACGAGCAGTACTTC. Its translation: CATSREGTYEQYF. The rearrangement links TRBV15 to TRBJ2-7; no clear D. This CDR3 spans 13 amino acids. The germline V and J ends were trimmed by 0 bases and 2 bases, with 5 bases remaining between them. Germline CDR1 and CDR2: LNHNV and YYDKDF (reference sequence).

The table lists this clone with a count of one. V and J are TRBV28 and TRBJ1-5, with 8 bases matching TRBD1. The germline gives CDR1 MDHEN, CDR2 SYDVKM. The CDR3 length is 17 residues. The V and J ends lost 3 bases and 3 bases, in that order; junction bases with no gene match: 10. The CDR3 reads CASSFAGRGLFNQPQHF. CDR3 sequence (DNA): TGTGCCAGCAGTTTCGCGGGCAGGGGGCTTTTCAATCAGCCCCAGCATTTT.

The gene calls are TRBV11-2 and TRBJ2-7; perhaps TRBD2 as D (6 bases). The CDR3 extends over 12 amino acids. In germline, CDR1 is SGHAT, CDR2 FQNNGV. Trimming removed 2 bases at V and 9 bases at J, with 11 bases between. The CDR3, as DNA: TGTGCCAGCAGCTTATTGGGACTCGGGCAGTACTTC. It codes for CASSLLGLGQYF.

This clone showed up just once. The CDR3 sequence: CASSVDNRGGEKLFF. In nucleotides, the CDR3 is TGTGCCAGCAGCGTAGATAACAGGGGAGGTGAAAAACTGTTTTTT. The chain employs TRBV9 and TRBJ1-4; 7 nucleotides agree with TRBD1. The J segment lost 7 bases and the V segment lost 0 bases, leaving 6 bases of the junction unmatched. Germline CDR1 and CDR2: SGDLS and YYNGEE. The CDR3 is 15 amino acids.

This sequence joins TRBV5-8 and TRBJ2-3; possibly TRBD1 for D (5 bases). Germline-derived CDR1 and CDR2 are SGHTS and YDEGEE. This CDR3 comprises 15 residues. Trimming cost V 0 bases and J 5 bases, with 13 bases left between them. The CDR3 is CASSLGVSREDTQYF. In DNA form, the CDR3 reads TGTGCCAGCAGCTTGGGAGTGTCCAGGGAAGATACGCAGTATTTT.

The chain uses TRBV13 and TRBJ2-3; D is perhaps TRBD2 (5 bases). V lost 1 base and J lost 3, with 5 bases in between. The CDR3 consists of 13 residues. From germline, CDR1 is PRHDT and CDR2 FYEKMQ (reference sequence). CDR3 sequence: CASSLAGTDTQYF. CDR3 nucleotides: TGTGCCAGCAGCTTAGCGGGAACAGATACGCAGTATTTT.

The CDR3 coding sequence is TGCGCCAGCAGCCACCTCGGGATTTTAGCCAAAAACATTCAGTACTTC. Translation: CASSHLGILAKNIQYF. V gene TRBV4-1 combines with J gene TRBJ2-4; a possible D gene is TRBD2 (5 bases). V lost 3 bases, J lost 0 bases, and 12 bases lay in between. The CDR3 spans 16 residues. The V gene's germline CDR1 is MGHRA and CDR2 YSYEKL.

The chain couples TRBV27 to TRBJ2-1; 11 bases fit TRBD1. CDR3 length: 14 residues. The V gene end was trimmed by 6 bases and the J gene end by 9 bases; junction bases not matched to a gene: 7. Germline CDR1 and CDR2: MNHEY and SMNVEV (reference sequence). The CDR3 sequence: CASSRTGGRVEQFF. DNA of the CDR3: TGTGCCAGCAGCCGGACAGGGGGCCGGGTTGAGCAGTTCTTC.

This clone was seen a few times. The chain uses TRBV27 and TRBJ2-5; TRBD1 is a possible D gene (5 bases). V lost 2 bases to trimming and J lost 5 bases, with 9 bases between them. Germline assignment: CDR1 MNHEY and CDR2 SMNVEV (reference sequence). This CDR3 contains 13 residues. The CDR3, as DNA: TGTGCCAGCAGTTTAGGGTGGGGCGAGACCCAGTACTTC. Translating gives CASSLGWGETQYF.

This chain links TRBV5-5 with TRBJ2-2; TRBD2 aligns across 10 bases. The V segment lost 1 base and the J segment 4 bases; nucleotides outside the gene matches: 13. The germline CDR1 and CDR2 sequences are SGHKS and YYEKEE (reference sequence). The CDR3 runs 19 residues. CDR3 residues: CASSLFSGRAYASTGELFF. Written as DNA, the CDR3 is TGTGCCAGCAGCTTGTTCAGCGGGAGGGCCTACGCGTCCACCGGGGAGCTGTTTTTT.

CDR3 DNA: TGTGCCAGCAGCTGGGAACTCTCGGGGGGGACCCAGTACTTC. Translation: CASSWELSGGTQYF. The chain uses TRBV5-4 and TRBJ2-5; 7 positions match TRBD2. The V and J ends lost 3 bases and 7 bases, in that order; junction bases with no gene match: 9. The CDR3 runs to 14 residues. CDR1 is SGHNT, CDR2 YYREEE, per germline (reference sequence). Full variable domain (outside the CDR3, taken from reference TRBV5-4 and TRBJ2-5): ETGVTQSPTHLIKTRGQQVTLRCSSQSGHNTVSWYQQALGQGPQFIFQYYREEENGRGNFPPRFSGLQFPNYSSELNVNALELDDSALYLCASSWELSGGTQYFGPGTRLLVL.